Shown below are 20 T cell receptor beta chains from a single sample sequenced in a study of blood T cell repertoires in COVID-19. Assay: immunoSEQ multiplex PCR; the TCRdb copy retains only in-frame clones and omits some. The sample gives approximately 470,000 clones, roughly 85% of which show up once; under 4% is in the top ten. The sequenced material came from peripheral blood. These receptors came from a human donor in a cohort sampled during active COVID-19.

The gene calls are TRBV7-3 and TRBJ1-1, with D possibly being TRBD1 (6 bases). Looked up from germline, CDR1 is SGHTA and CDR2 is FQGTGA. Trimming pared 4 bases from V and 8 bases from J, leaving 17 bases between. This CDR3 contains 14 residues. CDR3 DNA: TGTGCCAGCAGCTCGGGACACAATTTGGGCGAAGCTTTCTTT. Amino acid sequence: CASSSGHNLGEAFF.

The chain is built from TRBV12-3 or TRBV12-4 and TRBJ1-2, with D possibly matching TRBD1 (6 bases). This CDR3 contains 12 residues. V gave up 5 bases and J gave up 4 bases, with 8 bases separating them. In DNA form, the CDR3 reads TGTGCCAGCAGTGCAGGGGTCTATGGCTACACCTTC. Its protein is CASSAGVYGYTF.

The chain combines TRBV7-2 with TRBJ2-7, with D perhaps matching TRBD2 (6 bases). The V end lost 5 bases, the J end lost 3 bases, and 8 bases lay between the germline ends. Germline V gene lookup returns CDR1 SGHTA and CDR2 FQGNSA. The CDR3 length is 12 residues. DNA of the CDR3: TGTGCCAGCAGCGGAGGGAACTACGAGCAGTACTTC. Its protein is CASSGGNYEQYF.

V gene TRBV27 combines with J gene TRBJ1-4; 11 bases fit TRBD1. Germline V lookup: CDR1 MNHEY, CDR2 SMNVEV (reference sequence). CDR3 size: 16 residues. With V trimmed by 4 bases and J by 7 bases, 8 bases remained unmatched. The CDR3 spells CASSSLPGQGGEKLFF. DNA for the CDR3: TGTGCCAGCAGTTCGTTACCGGGACAGGGGGGTGAAAAACTGTTTTTT.

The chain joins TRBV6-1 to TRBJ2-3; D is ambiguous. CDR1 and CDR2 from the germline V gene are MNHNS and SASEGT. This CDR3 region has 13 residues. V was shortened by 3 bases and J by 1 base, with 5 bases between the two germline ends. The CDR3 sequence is CASSDLRTDTQYF. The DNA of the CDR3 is TGTGCCAGCAGTGACCTTCGCACAGATACGCAGTATTTT.

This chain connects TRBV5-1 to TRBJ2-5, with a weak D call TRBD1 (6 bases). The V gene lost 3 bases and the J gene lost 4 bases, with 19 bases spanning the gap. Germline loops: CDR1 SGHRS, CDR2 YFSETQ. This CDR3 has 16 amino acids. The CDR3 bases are TGCGCCAGCAGCTCAAGACAGGTAACGTCAGGAGAGACCCAGTACTTC. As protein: CASSSRQVTSGETQYF.

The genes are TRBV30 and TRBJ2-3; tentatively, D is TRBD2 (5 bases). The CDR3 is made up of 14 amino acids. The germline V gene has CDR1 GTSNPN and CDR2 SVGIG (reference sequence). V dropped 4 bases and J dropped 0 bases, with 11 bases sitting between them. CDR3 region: CAWTPAASTDTQYF. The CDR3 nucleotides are TGTGCCTGGACTCCAGCGGCTAGCACAGATACGCAGTATTTT. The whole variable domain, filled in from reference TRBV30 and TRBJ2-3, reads SQTIHQWPATLVQPVGSPLSLECTVEGTSNPNLYWYRQAAGRGLQLLFYSVGIGQISSEVPQNLSASRPQDRQFILSSKKLLLSDSGFYLCAWTPAASTDTQYFGPGTRLTVL.

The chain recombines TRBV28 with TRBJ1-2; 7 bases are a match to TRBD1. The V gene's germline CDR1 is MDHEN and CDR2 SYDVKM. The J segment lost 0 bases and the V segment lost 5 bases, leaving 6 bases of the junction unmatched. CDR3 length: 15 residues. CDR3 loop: CASSHGTAANYGYTF. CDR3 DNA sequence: TGTGCCAGCAGTCATGGGACAGCTGCTAACTATGGCTACACCTTC.

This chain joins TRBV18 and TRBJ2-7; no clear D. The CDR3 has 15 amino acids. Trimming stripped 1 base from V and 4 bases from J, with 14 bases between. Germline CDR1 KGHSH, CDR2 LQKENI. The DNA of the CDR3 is TGTGCCAGCTCACCACGGGCTGGCTCGGATTACGAGCAGTACTTC. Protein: CASSPRAGSDYEQYF.

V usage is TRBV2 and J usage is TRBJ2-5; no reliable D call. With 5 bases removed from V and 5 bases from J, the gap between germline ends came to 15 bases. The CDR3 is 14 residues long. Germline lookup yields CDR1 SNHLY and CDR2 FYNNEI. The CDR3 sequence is CASSPPPLRETQYF. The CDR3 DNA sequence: TGTGCCAGCAGTCCTCCCCCCCTCCGGGAGACCCAGTACTTC.

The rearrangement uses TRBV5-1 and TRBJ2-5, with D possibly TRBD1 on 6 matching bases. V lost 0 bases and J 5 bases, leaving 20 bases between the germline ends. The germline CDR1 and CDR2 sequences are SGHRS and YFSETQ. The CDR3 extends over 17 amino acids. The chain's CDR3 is CASSLVAGGGRAETQYF. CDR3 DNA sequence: TGCGCCAGCAGCTTGGTCGCAGGTGGGGGCCGGGCGGAGACCCAGTACTTC.

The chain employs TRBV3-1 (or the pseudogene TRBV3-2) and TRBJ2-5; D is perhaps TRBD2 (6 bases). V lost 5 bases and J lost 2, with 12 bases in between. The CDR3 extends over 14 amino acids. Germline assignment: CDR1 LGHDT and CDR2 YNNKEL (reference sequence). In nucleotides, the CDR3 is TGTGCCAGCAGCTCTCGGGGGAGTCAAGAGACCCAGTACTTC. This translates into CASSSRGSQETQYF.

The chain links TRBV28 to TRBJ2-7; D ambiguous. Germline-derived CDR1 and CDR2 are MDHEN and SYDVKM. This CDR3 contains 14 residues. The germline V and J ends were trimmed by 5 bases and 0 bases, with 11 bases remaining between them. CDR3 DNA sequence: TGTGCCAGCAGTACGACTGAAGCCTCCTACGAGCAGTACTTC. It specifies CASSTTEASYEQYF.

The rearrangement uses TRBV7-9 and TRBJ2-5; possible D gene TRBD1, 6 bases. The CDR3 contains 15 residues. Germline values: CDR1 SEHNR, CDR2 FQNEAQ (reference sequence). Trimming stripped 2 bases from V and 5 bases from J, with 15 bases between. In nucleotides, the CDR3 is TGTGCCAGCAGCTTAACAGGGAGTGTGTCGGAGACCCAGTACTTC. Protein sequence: CASSLTGSVSETQYF.

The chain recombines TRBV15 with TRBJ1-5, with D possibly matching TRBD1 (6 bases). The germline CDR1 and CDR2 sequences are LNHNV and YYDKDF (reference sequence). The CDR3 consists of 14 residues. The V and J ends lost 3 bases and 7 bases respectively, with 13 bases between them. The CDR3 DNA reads TGTGCCACCAGCAGGGAACCACAGGGCCAGCCCCAGCATTTT. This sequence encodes CATSREPQGQPQHF. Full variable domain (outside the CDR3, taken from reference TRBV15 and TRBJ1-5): DAMVIQNPRYQVTQFGKPVTLSCSQTLNHNVMYWYQQKSSQAPKLLFHYYDKDFNNEADTPDNFQSRRPNTSFCFLDIRSPGLGDTAMYLCATSREPQGQPQHFGDGTRLSIL.

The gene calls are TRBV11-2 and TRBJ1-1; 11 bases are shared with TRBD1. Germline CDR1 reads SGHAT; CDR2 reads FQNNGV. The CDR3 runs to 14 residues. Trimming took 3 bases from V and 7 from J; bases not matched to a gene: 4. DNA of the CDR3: TGTGCCAGCAGCTTGGACAGGGGGCCGGTTGAAGCTTTCTTT. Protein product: CASSLDRGPVEAFF. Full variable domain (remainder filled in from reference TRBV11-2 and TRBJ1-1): EAGVAQSPRYKIIEKRQSVAFWCNPISGHATLYWYQQILGQGPKLLIQFQNNGVVDDSQLPKDRFSAERLKGVDSTLKIQPAKLEDSAVYLCASSLDRGPVEAFFGQGTRLTVV.

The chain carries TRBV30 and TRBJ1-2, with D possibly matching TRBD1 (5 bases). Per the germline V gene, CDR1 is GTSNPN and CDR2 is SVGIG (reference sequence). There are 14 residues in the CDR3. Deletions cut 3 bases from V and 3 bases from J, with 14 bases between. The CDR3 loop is CAWRGEEEHYGYTF. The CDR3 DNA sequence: TGTGCCTGGAGGGGGGAGGAAGAGCACTATGGCTACACCTTC.

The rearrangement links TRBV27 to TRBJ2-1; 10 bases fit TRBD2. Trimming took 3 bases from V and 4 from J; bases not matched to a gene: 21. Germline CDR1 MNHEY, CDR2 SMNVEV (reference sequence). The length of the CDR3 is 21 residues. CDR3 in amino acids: CASSFAPRLQISGRRYNEQFF. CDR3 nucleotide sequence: TGTGCCAGCAGTTTTGCCCCCCGCCTACAAATTAGCGGGAGGAGGTACAATGAGCAGTTCTTC.

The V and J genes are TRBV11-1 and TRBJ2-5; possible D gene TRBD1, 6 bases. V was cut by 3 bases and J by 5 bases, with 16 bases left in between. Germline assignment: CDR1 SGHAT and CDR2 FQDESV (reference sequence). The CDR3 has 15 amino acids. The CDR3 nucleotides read TGTGCCAGCAGCTTGCGCCCTGGGGGCTGGGAGACCCAGTACTTC. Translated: CASSLRPGGWETQYF.

The CDR3 loop is CASSASGENTDTQYF. The CDR3 bases are TGCGCCAGCAGCGCTAGCGGGGAAAACACAGATACGCAGTATTTT. The chain joins TRBV4-3 to TRBJ2-3; 9 nucleotides match TRBD2. V lost 5 bases and J lost 2; bases outside the gene matches: 5. CDR1 is LGHNA, CDR2 YSLEER, per germline. The CDR3 runs 15 residues.